This record covers a single T cell receptor beta chain. The sample belongs to a study of PD-1 blockade in mismatch repair-deficient tumors. Trimming took 1 base from V and 14 from J; bases not matched to a gene: 6. CDR3 length equals 13 residues. CDR1 SGHTA and CDR2 FQGTGA come from the germline V gene. Here immunoSEQ multiplex PCR was the method, and the copy in TCRdb shows in-frame clones only, minus some. The sample yields roughly 53,000 clones, approximately 80% seen once. The sample consisted of peripheral blood, taken 4 weeks after starting pembrolizumab. This TCR came from an adult with mismatch repair-deficient cancer. The rearrangement joins TRBV7-3 to TRBJ2-1, with 9 bases that match TRBD2. The CDR3 sequence: CASSLKGGRGKFF. CDR3 DNA: TGTGCCAGCAGCTTAAAAGGCGGGAGGGGAAAGTTCTTC.